This T cell receptor beta chain was observed in a study of PD-1 blockade in classical Hodgkin lymphoma. The time point here: newly diagnosed, previously untreated cHL patient sample. Some clones are missing from TCRdb's copy, which holds only in-frame ones; the method was immunoSEQ multiplex PCR. The profile shows some 21,000 clones, about 95% of them singletons. This sequence was found in a human donor with classical Hodgkin lymphoma. The specimen was peripheral blood mononuclear cells (PBMCs).

This CDR3 is CAFIFIRTHPGYGYTF. CDR3 nucleotides: TGTGCCTTTATCTTTATACGGACCCATCCAGGCTATGGCTACACCTTC. The chain combines TRBV30 with TRBJ1-2; D ambiguous. The CDR3 is 16 amino acids. The germline V and J ends were trimmed by 7 bases and 4 bases, with 25 bases remaining between them. Germline V gives CDR1 GTSNPN, CDR2 SVGIG (reference sequence).